This T cell receptor beta chain emerged from a study of blood T cell repertoires in COVID-19. Whole-study context: The analysed material was cDNA or gDNA that came from T cells, B-cell-depleted T cells, or PBMCs.

Clones were read by immunoSEQ multiplex PCR, and TCRdb kept only the in-frame ones, dropping some. This table has over 100,000 clones, approximately 87% appearing once. The sequence was collected from a woman aged 50 to 60 with acute or convalescent COVID-19. The sample was peripheral blood.

The DNA of the CDR3 is TGCAGCGGGACAGGGGGGACCCGGTCTGCGCAGTATTTT. It yields the protein CSGTGGTRSAQYF. The V gene is TRBV29-1, the J gene TRBJ2-3, with 10 positions matching TRBD1. CDR1 is SQVTM and CDR2 is ANQGSEA in the germline V gene. The CDR3 is made up of 13 amino acids. V dropped 7 bases and J dropped 10; count of bases not matched to a gene: 11.